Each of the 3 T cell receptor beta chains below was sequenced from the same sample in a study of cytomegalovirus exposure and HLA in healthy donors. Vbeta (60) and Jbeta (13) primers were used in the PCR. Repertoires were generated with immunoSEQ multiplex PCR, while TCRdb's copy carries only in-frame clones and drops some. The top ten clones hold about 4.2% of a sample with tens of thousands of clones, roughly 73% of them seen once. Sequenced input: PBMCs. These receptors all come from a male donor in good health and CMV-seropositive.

Written as DNA, the CDR3 is TGTGCCAGCGCAACGTGGGACTCCGCTAGCACAGATACGCAGTATTTT. Encoded protein: CASATWDSASTDTQYF. The chain has TRBV28 and TRBJ2-3; D is possibly TRBD2 (6 bases). The germline V gene has CDR1 MDHEN and CDR2 SYDVKM. This CDR3 is 16 amino acids long. Between the trimmed V and J ends, which lost 8 bases and 0 bases, there was a span of 18 bases.

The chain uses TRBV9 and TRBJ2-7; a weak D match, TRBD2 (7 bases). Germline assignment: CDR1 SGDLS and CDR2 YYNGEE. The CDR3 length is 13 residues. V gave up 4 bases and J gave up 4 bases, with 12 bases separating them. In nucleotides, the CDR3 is TGTGCCAGCAGCCCGGGGGGCGAGTACGAGCAGTACTTC. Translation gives CASSPGGEYEQYF.

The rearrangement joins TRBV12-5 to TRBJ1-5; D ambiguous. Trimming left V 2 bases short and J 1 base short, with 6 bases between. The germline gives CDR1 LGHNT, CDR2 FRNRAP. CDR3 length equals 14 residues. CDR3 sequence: CASGLLGSNQPQHF. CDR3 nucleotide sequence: TGTGCTAGTGGTTTGTTGGGCAGCAATCAGCCCCAGCATTTT.